The 23 T cell receptor beta chains presented below share a single source sample, sequenced in a study of T cells expressing NK-cell markers. TCRdb re-called the 5' RACE reads and catalogs CDR3 proteins one per entry, DNA excluded. This sample's table has 400,000 to 550,000 distinct CDR3 sequences. The sequenced sample was blood T cells: a sorted CD56 or NKG2C T cell subset, CD4+ or CD8+ T cells, or bulk PBMC T cells (not recorded which). Source of these receptors: a woman between 18 and 75 years old in good health.

The J gene is TRBJ1-1, the V gene TRBV7-2; no DNA is available, so the TRBD1 call from TCRdb remains unchecked. There are 14 residues in the CDR3. CDR1 SGHTA and CDR2 FQGNSA come from the germline V gene. The CDR3 loop is CASSATGDHTEAFF.

This chain connects TRBV20-1 to TRBJ1-5; the D gene TCRdb calls, TRBD1, cannot be checked with no DNA. CDR1 and CDR2 from the germline V gene are DFQATT and SNEGSKA (reference sequence). CDR3 length: 20 amino acids. The CDR3 here is CSARDRFLGQGAGGNQPQHF.

J is TRBJ1-2 and V is TRBV12-3 or TRBV12-4; the D call of TRBD1 rests on TCRdb alone, since no DNA is present to check it. There are 14 residues in the CDR3. The CDR3 sequence: CASSTRDRGGGYTF.

J is TRBJ2-3 and V is TRBV5-4; the D gene TCRdb calls, TRBD2, cannot be checked with no DNA. CDR1 and CDR2 from the germline V gene are SGHNT and YYREEE (reference sequence). The CDR3 is 17 residues long. This CDR3 is CASSLALTSGIADTQYF.

This chain uses TRBV15 with TRBJ1-3. The CDR3 totals 15 residues. Germline CDR1 reads LNHNV; CDR2 reads YYDKDF (reference sequence). CDR3 in amino acids: CATSRGGVGRNTIYF.

The rearrangement links TRBV3-1 to TRBJ1-1. Germline loops: CDR1 LGHDT, CDR2 YNNKEL (reference sequence). CDR3 length: 14 amino acids. CDR3 region: CASSQLLIAAEAFF.

The V and J genes are TRBV20-1 and TRBJ2-3; TCRdb selects TRBD2, and the lack of DNA leaves this call unchecked. The germline V gene has CDR1 DFQATT and CDR2 SNEGSKA (reference sequence). The CDR3 consists of 14 residues. The CDR3 reads CSAETRPSADTQYF.

This chain links TRBV4-3 with TRBJ2-5; TCRdb gives TRBD1 as the D gene, but with no DNA this cannot be confirmed. This CDR3 is built from 15 residues. Looked up from germline, CDR1 is LGHNA and CDR2 is YSLEER. CDR3: CASSQVDRAQETQYF.

The rearrangement uses TRBV10-3 and TRBJ2-7; TCRdb's D call of TRBD2 is untestable without DNA. CDR1 and CDR2 (germline): ENHRY, SYGVKD. This CDR3 spans 12 amino acids. The CDR3 sequence is CAIAGAGYEQYF.

V usage is TRBV5-1 and J usage is TRBJ2-1; lacking DNA, the TRBD1 call made by TCRdb goes unchecked. This CDR3 comprises 15 residues. CDR1 is SGHRS and CDR2 is YFSETQ in the germline V gene. This chain's CDR3 is CASSVPRVAYNEQFF.

V and J are TRBV10-3 and TRBJ2-1; the D call of TRBD2 rests on TCRdb alone, since no DNA is present to check it. CDR1 is ENHRY, CDR2 SYGVKD, per germline. The CDR3 length is 14 residues. CDR3 sequence reads: CAIRSGRDSDEQFF.

This chain connects TRBV20-1 to TRBJ2-7; the TCRdb D gene call, TRBD1, has no DNA to confirm it. CDR1 DFQATT and CDR2 SNEGSKA come from the germline V gene (reference sequence). CDR3 length: 15 residues. The CDR3 loop is CSAYVLDRGENEQYF.

The chain is built from TRBV5-6 and TRBJ2-5; TCRdb's D gene call, TRBD1, goes unchecked for lack of DNA. This CDR3 is 14 amino acids long. The V gene's germline CDR1 is SGHDT and CDR2 YYEEEE. CDR3 amino acids: CASSRLGGQETQYF.

The chain links TRBV7-2 to TRBJ1-5. CDR3 length: 14 amino acids. CDR1 is SGHTA and CDR2 is FQGNSA in the germline V gene. The CDR3 protein is CASSLASLDQPQHF.

The chain uses TRBV20-1 and TRBJ1-6. The germline gives CDR1 DFQATT, CDR2 SNEGSKA (reference sequence). The CDR3 extends over 12 amino acids. This CDR3 is CSARDPQSPLHF.

This rearrangement joins TRBV7-2 to TRBJ2-4; the D call from TCRdb, TRBD1, cannot be confirmed without DNA. CDR3 length: 13 amino acids. Germline V gives CDR1 SGHTA, CDR2 FQGNSA. CDR3 in amino acids: CASRGQGDNIQYF. Full variable domain (missing parts from reference TRBV7-2 and TRBJ2-4): GAGVSQSPSNKVTEKGKDVELRCDPISGHTALYWYRQSLGQGLEFLIYFQGNSAPDKSGLPSDRFSAERTGGSVSTLTIQRTQQEDSAVYLCASRGQGDNIQYFGAGTRLSVL.

This chain's CDR3 is CSALGGRDEAFF. This chain connects TRBV20-1 to TRBJ1-1; TCRdb reports TRBD1, a call that lacks DNA to check it against. The germline gives CDR1 DFQATT, CDR2 SNEGSKA (reference sequence). This CDR3 region has 12 residues.

The CDR3 here is CASRAGTSGYNEQFF. V gene TRBV4-3 combines with J gene TRBJ2-1; TCRdb's D call of TRBD2 is untestable without DNA. Germline CDR1 reads LGHNA; CDR2 reads YSLEER. The CDR3 runs 15 residues.

The chain uses TRBV29-1 and TRBJ1-2. The germline V gene has CDR1 SQVTM and CDR2 ANQGSEA. The CDR3 length is 12 residues. The CDR3 sequence is CSAQTSGGGYTF.

The J gene is TRBJ2-5, the V gene TRBV12-3 or TRBV12-4; without DNA, the TCRdb call of TRBD2 cannot be checked. The CDR3 totals 14 residues. The CDR3 protein is CASSFESTGETQYF.

V is TRBV11-3 and J is TRBJ2-1; with no DNA, the TCRdb D assignment of TRBD2 cannot be verified. The CDR3 contains 17 residues. CDR1 is SGHNT, CDR2 YENEEA, per germline. The chain's CDR3 is CASSLALAGGRIDEQFF. Drawing the rest from reference TRBV11-3 and TRBJ2-1, the complete variable domain is EAGVVQSPRYKIIEKKQPVAFWCNPISGHNTLYWYLQNLGQGPELLIRYENEEAVDDSQLPKDRFSAERLKGVDSTLKIQPAELGDSAVYLCASSLALAGGRIDEQFFGPGTRLTVL.

This sequence joins TRBV19 and TRBJ1-6; with no DNA, the TCRdb D assignment of TRBD1 cannot be verified. This CDR3 comprises 14 residues. Germline V gene sequence: CDR1 LNHDA, CDR2 SQIVND (reference sequence). The CDR3 here is CASTYGTGNSPLHF.

The chain couples TRBV29-1 to TRBJ2-2; TCRdb lists TRBD1, though no DNA is available to test this call. Germline V lookup: CDR1 SQVTM, CDR2 ANQGSEA. CDR3 length equals 16 residues. The chain's CDR3 is CSVELQPPSSTGELFF.